These 13 T cell receptor beta chains were all obtained from the same sample, sequenced in a study of human T cells and chemical hapten exposure. TCRdb reprocessed the RACE reads via MiXCR and lists one record per CDR3 protein. The table lists 350,000 to 450,000 distinct CDR3 sequences, roughly 4.6% of them singletons. As to time point: pre-sensitization, week 0. As for treatment: therapeutic diphenylcyclopropenone sensitization with weekly scalp DPC. Sequenced material: whole blood, taken in connection with sensitization to the hapten diphenylcyclopropenone (DPC). The receptors stem from a woman aged 45-59 years with alopecia areata. Some clones in this sample may be carry-over from other donors' samples.

This clonotype was found a few times. CDR3: CASSEEAAAINSPLHF. CDR3 DNA sequence: TGTGCCAGCAGTGAAGAGGCAGCAGCTATTAATTCACCCCTCCACTTT. The chain combines TRBV2 with TRBJ1-6; no reliable D call. This CDR3 has 16 residues. With 1 base removed from V and 6 bases from J, the gap between germline ends came to 13 bases. Germline CDR1 SNHLY, CDR2 FYNNEI.

This clonotype has just a few counts. This chain joins TRBV29-1 and TRBJ2-7, with D hard to call. Germline V gives CDR1 SQVTM, CDR2 ANQGSEA. The length of the CDR3 is 12 residues. Between the trimmed V and J ends, which lost 4 bases and 2 bases, there was a span of 9 bases. CDR3 residues: CSVGDIPYEQYF. The DNA for the CDR3 is TGCAGCGTTGGAGACATACCCTACGAGCAGTACTTC.

With regard to this clonotype: An end of the junction differs from the germline gene, which may be a read error. This chain's CDR3 is CATSQQGAGSGYTF. DNA of the CDR3: TGTGCCACCAGCCAACAGGGGGCCGGGAGTGGCTACACCTTC. The V gene is TRBV7-3, the J gene TRBJ1-2, with TRBD1 identical over 9 bases. Germline V lookup: CDR1 SGHTA, CDR2 FQGTGA. This CDR3 is built from 14 residues.

The chain is built from TRBV15 and TRBJ2-7; a possible D gene is TRBD1 (6 bases). The V gene lost 0 bases and the J gene lost 7 bases, with 13 bases spanning the gap. The CDR3 runs to 14 residues. The germline V gene encodes CDR1 LNHNV and CDR2 YYDKDF (reference sequence). In DNA, the CDR3 is TGTGCCACCAGCAGAGACGCACAGGGTTTTGAGCAGTACTTC. Translation gives CATSRDAQGFEQYF.

This clonotype has a count of ten or more. This chain joins TRBV29-1 and TRBJ1-1; D possibly corresponds to TRBD1 (5 bases). This CDR3 is 14 amino acids long. Deletions cut 7 bases from V and 1 base from J, with 16 bases between. From germline, CDR1 is SQVTM and CDR2 ANQGSEA. The DNA for the CDR3 is TGCAGCGCTTCAGGCGGGGCGGCGAACACTGAAGCTTTCTTT. Its translation is CSASGGAANTEAFF.

A few counts support this clonotype. This sequence joins TRBV29-1 and TRBJ2-1; D is possibly TRBD1 or TRBD2 (5 bases each). V lost 0 bases and J lost 3, with 9 bases in between. Looked up from germline, CDR1 is SQVTM and CDR2 is ANQGSEA. The CDR3 length is 14 residues. CDR3 loop: CSVEDRESYNEQFF. The DNA for the CDR3 is TGCAGCGTTGAAGACAGGGAGAGCTACAATGAGCAGTTCTTC.

This chain connects TRBV6-6 to TRBJ2-2; 9 nucleotides align to TRBD1. Trimming took 7 bases from V and 6 from J; bases not matched to a gene: 9. CDR1 and CDR2 from the germline V gene are MNHNY and SVGAGI (reference sequence). This CDR3 region has 15 residues. The CDR3: CASTPGGQGSGELFF. The CDR3 DNA follows: TGTGCCAGCACCCCGGGGGGACAGGGCTCCGGGGAGCTGTTTTTT.

This clonotype was observed a few times. V and J are TRBV29-1 and TRBJ1-1; 7 nucleotides align to TRBD1. The ends lost 6 bases at V and 3 bases at J; junction bases unmatched: 13. Germline assignment: CDR1 SQVTM and CDR2 ANQGSEA. The CDR3 runs to 15 residues. CDR3 sequence: CSVPRPGTVDTEAFF. The CDR3, as DNA: TGCAGCGTCCCCCGGCCCGGGACAGTCGACACTGAAGCTTTCTTT.

This clonotype was seen many times. This rearrangement joins TRBV4-1 to TRBJ2-3; TRBD1 matches 8 bases. Germline V CDR1 and CDR2: MGHRA, YSYEKL. The trim removed 0 bases at V and 4 bases at J, leaving 3 bases unmatched. The CDR3 is 15 amino acids. The CDR3 DNA is TGCGCCAGCAGCCAAGATCAGGGGGCCCCAGATACGCAGTATTTT. Translation gives CASSQDQGAPDTQYF.

This clonotype was seen a few times. The chain recombines TRBV4-3 with TRBJ2-3; 8 bases map to TRBD2. CDR1 LGHNA and CDR2 YSLEER come from the germline V gene. This CDR3 contains 15 residues. Trimming cost V 0 bases and J 4 bases; bases outside gene matches: 3. The CDR3 region is CASSQDYGGADTQYF. DNA of the CDR3: TGCGCCAGCAGCCAAGATTACGGGGGGGCAGATACGCAGTATTTT.

This chain connects TRBV10-3 to TRBJ1-5; a possible D gene is TRBD1 (5 bases). This CDR3 comprises 14 residues. The V gene lost 4 bases and the J gene lost 0 bases, with 7 bases spanning the gap. The germline V gene has CDR1 ENHRY and CDR2 SYGVKD. The CDR3 here is CAISAGDSNQPQHF. CDR3 bases: TGTGCCATCAGTGCGGGGGATAGCAATCAGCCCCAGCATTTT.

The chain carries TRBV5-1 and TRBJ1-1; 10 nucleotides match TRBD1. This CDR3 region has 18 residues. V gave up 4 bases and J gave up 6 bases; unmatched junction bases: 18. CDR1 is SGHRS, CDR2 YFSETQ, per germline. CDR3: CASSPVDRGLGLVAEAFF. Written as DNA, the CDR3 is TGCGCCAGCAGCCCTGTGGACAGGGGGTTGGGGCTAGTCGCTGAAGCTTTCTTT.

Note on this clonotype: A much bigger clone sits one base away, suggesting this may be a read error. The chain uses TRBV6-2 or TRBV6-3 and TRBJ2-2; tentatively, D is TRBD1 (6 bases). The CDR3 loop spans 13 amino acids. Germline values: CDR1 MNHEY, CDR2 SVGEGT. CDR3 nucleotide sequence: TGTGCCAGCGGGACACGGAACACCGGGGATCTGTTTTTT. It encodes CASGTRNTGDLFF.